This TCR beta chain was identified during a study of T cell responses to AZD1222 COVID-19 vaccine. Study details: Pooled in the analysis were second doses at about 4 or about 12 weeks. General study points: Donors, mostly white British, included more females; clonal diversity was possibly underestimated. Variant regions that are unmutated are reportedly the target of nearly half of spike-specific TCRs.

CDR1 MNHEY and CDR2 SVGAGI come from the germline V gene. CDR3 size: 16 residues. V dropped 4 bases and J dropped 2 bases, with 16 bases sitting between them. Measured with immunoSEQ multiplex PCR; TCRdb has only the in-frame clones, and not every one. The sample comprises about 160,000 clones, 75% to 90% of which are singletons, and about 6.9% rests with the top ten. Concerning this clone: Its cognate antigen is unknown.

Source: peripheral blood, taken on day 0 of AZD1222 vaccination. The receptor was derived from an adult in good health. The chain links TRBV6-5 to TRBJ2-3, with D maybe TRBD2 (6 bases). The CDR3 DNA follows: TGTGCCAGCAGTTCCCTCGGCGGGGAGACCACAGATACGCAGTATTTT. Translating it yields CASSSLGGETTDTQYF.